This T cell receptor beta chain was sequenced during a study of cytomegalovirus exposure and HLA in healthy donors. Broader study findings: Reportedly, cytomegalovirus status was diagnosed with high sensitivity and specificity. CMV serostatus was the sole immune exposure information available.

From germline, CDR1 is LNHDA and CDR2 SQIVND (reference sequence). The CDR3 covers 14 residues. V trimming: 8 bases; J trimming: 0 bases; junction bases outside the gene matches: 3. This clone was counted a single time. Antigen: not known. The PCR was carried out with 60 Vbeta primers and 13 Jbeta primers. TCRdb keeps only in-frame clones here, not all; method: immunoSEQ multiplex PCR. The sample yields around 150,000 clones, more than 75% seen once. V and J are TRBV19 and TRBJ2-1; TRBD1 agrees at 8 bases. This TCR derives from a man aged 40-50 years in good health and CMV-seronegative. The sequenced sample was PBMCs. CDR3 DNA: TGTGCCAGTGGACAGGGTAGCTCCTACAATGAGCAGTTCTTC. This encodes CASGQGSSYNEQFF.